These 21 T cell receptor beta chains came from one sample sequenced in a study of cytomegalovirus exposure and HLA in healthy donors (dated by TCRdb to about 2017). Library preparation used the immunoSEQ multiplex PCR assay. A mixture of 60 forward primers for TCR Vbeta segments and 13 reverse primers for TCR Jbeta segments was used in the multiplex PCR. Entries here come from immuneACCESS through TCRdb and include only in-frame sequences with V and J called. Some clones fail to appear in such tables; in the studies checked, an unresolved V gene covers under half of the shortfall, and the cause of the remainder is unknown. The sample table contains 100,000 to 150,000 clones; only one count was recorded for over 75% of them. The ten largest clones capture 1.5% to 2% of the sample. The source material was PBMCs. These receptor sequences come from a boy aged 5-17 years in good health and CMV-seronegative.

The V and J genes are TRBV6-5 and TRBJ1-6, with D possibly TRBD1 on 5 matching bases. The length of the CDR3 is 14 residues. Looked up from germline, CDR1 is MNHEY and CDR2 is SVGAGI. The ends were cut back, 6 bases at V and 1 base at J, with 7 bases in the middle. CDR3 in amino acids: CASRKGSYNSPLHF. Here the CDR3 DNA reads TGTGCCAGCAGAAAGGGGTCCTATAATTCACCCCTCCACTTT.

The CDR3 DNA follows: TGTGCCAGCAGCTTAGTCGTCGCAGGGAACTACGAGCAGTACTTC. Translated: CASSLVVAGNYEQYF. V gene TRBV7-2 combines with J gene TRBJ2-7, with D tentatively TRBD1 (5 bases). Germline values: CDR1 SGHTA, CDR2 FQGNSA. The CDR3 spans 15 residues. Trimming removed 1 base from V and 3 bases from J, with 13 bases in between. The full variable domain, with the rest looked up from reference TRBV7-2 and TRBJ2-7, is GAGVSQSPSNKVTEKGKDVELRCDPISGHTALYWYRQSLGQGLEFLIYFQGNSAPDKSGLPSDRFSAERTGGSVSTLTIQRTQQEDSAVYLCASSLVVAGNYEQYFGPGTRLTVT.

This clone appeared a few times. CDR3 amino acids: CASSLYLGLAYEQYF. CDR3 coding DNA: TGTGCCAGCAGCTTGTATCTGGGACTAGCCTACGAGCAGTACTTC. The rearrangement links TRBV5-6 to TRBJ2-7; TRBD2 aligns across 8 bases. V lost 1 base, J lost 2 bases, and 5 bases stayed unmatched. Germline loops: CDR1 SGHDT, CDR2 YYEEEE. The CDR3 spans 15 residues.

The chain couples TRBV5-1 to TRBJ2-5; tentative D call: TRBD1 (6 bases). The CDR3 is 14 residues long. The V gene's germline CDR1 is SGHRS and CDR2 YFSETQ. Trimming left V 4 bases short and J 2 bases short, with 12 bases between. The DNA for the CDR3 is TGCGCCAGCAGCCCGACAGGAGCACAAGAGACCCAGTACTTC. This codes for CASSPTGAQETQYF.

This chain uses TRBV6-1 with TRBJ2-2; 8 nucleotides align to TRBD2. Per germline, CDR1 MNHNS and CDR2 SASEGT. J lost 3 bases, V lost 8 bases, and 5 bases had no gene match. The CDR3 is made up of 14 amino acids. CDR3 sequence (DNA): TGTGCCAGCGCGGGACTAGTCGACACCGGGGAGCTGTTTTTT. It specifies CASAGLVDTGELFF.

A few counts support this clone. The J gene is TRBJ2-7, the V gene TRBV29-1, with 8 bases that match TRBD1. The CDR3 contains 12 residues. V shed 8 bases, J shed 9 bases, and the junction held 12 bases outside the gene matches. Germline CDR1 reads SQVTM; CDR2 reads ANQGSEA. The CDR3 loop reads CSTGTGSIGQYF. In DNA, the CDR3 is TGCAGCACCGGGACAGGCTCTATCGGGCAGTACTTC.

This sequence joins TRBV27 and TRBJ1-5; perhaps TRBD1 as D (6 bases). The germline gives CDR1 MNHEY, CDR2 SMNVEV (reference sequence). The CDR3 has 15 residues. V dropped 0 bases and J dropped 6 bases, with 12 bases sitting between them. CDR3 protein: CASSLSMGATQPQHF. The CDR3 DNA is TGTGCCAGCAGTTTATCGATGGGGGCGACTCAGCCCCAGCATTTT.

The genes are TRBV7-9 and TRBJ2-1, with D possibly matching TRBD1 (5 bases). Trimming took 5 bases from V and 4 from J, leaving 9 bases between them. Germline values: CDR1 SEHNR, CDR2 FQNEAQ (reference sequence). The CDR3 loop spans 13 amino acids. This CDR3 is CASSKRQYNEQFF. The CDR3 DNA follows: TGTGCCAGCAGCAAAAGACAGTACAATGAGCAGTTCTTC.

The genes are TRBV19 and TRBJ1-5; the D gene is possibly TRBD1 (6 bases). In germline, CDR1 is LNHDA, CDR2 SQIVND (reference sequence). Trimming left V 6 bases short and J 4 bases short, with 16 bases between. The CDR3 contains 15 residues. For the CDR3, the DNA is TGTGCCAGTAGCAGGCGGGGGGCCCTAAATCAGCCCCAGCATTTT. Its protein is CASSRRGALNQPQHF.

CDR3 loop: CASSLSGTGVVNSPLHF. Here the CDR3 DNA reads TGTGCCAGCAGCTTAAGCGGGACAGGGGTAGTAAATTCACCCCTCCACTTT. This chain uses TRBV13 with TRBJ1-6, with 10 bases identical to TRBD1. Trimming at V came to 2 bases and at J to 7 bases, leaving 8 bases not matched to a gene. This CDR3 spans 17 amino acids. Germline values: CDR1 PRHDT, CDR2 FYEKMQ (reference sequence).

This rearrangement joins TRBV29-1 to TRBJ2-1, with 7 bases fitting TRBD1. The CDR3 runs 18 residues. Germline values: CDR1 SQVTM, CDR2 ANQGSEA. After removal of 7 bases from V and 4 bases from J, the junction contained 22 bases not matched to a gene. The CDR3 loop is CSADPGQRLGQIYNEQFF. Here the CDR3 DNA reads TGCAGCGCCGATCCGGGACAGCGGCTGGGACAAATATACAATGAGCAGTTCTTC.

The J gene is TRBJ2-7, the V gene TRBV25-1, with D perhaps matching TRBD2 (7 bases). The V gene's germline CDR1 is MGHDK and CDR2 SYGVNS. The CDR3 has 11 residues. V dropped 10 bases and J dropped 6 bases, with 13 bases sitting between them. The CDR3 is CATLGGPEQYF. CDR3 coding DNA: TGTGCCACCCTGGGGGGGCCCGAGCAGTACTTC.

V and J are TRBV4-1 and TRBJ1-1, with D maybe TRBD1 (6 bases). V was clipped by 1 base and J by 5 bases, with 14 bases between them. This CDR3 region has 15 residues. The germline V gene has CDR1 MGHRA and CDR2 YSYEKL. CDR3 bases: TGCGCCAGCAGCCAAGGGACAGCTGCGGAGACTGAAGCTTTCTTT. Translated, it gives CASSQGTAAETEAFF.

The chain couples TRBV19 to TRBJ1-4; D gene uncertain. V was cut by 6 bases and J by 6 bases, with 14 bases left in between. There are 14 residues in the CDR3. Per germline, CDR1 LNHDA and CDR2 SQIVND (reference sequence). The CDR3, as DNA: TGTGCCAGTAGATTAGGCCGAAGCGATGAAAAACTGTTTTTT. Translated: CASRLGRSDEKLFF. The whole variable domain, filled in from reference TRBV19 and TRBJ1-4, reads DGGITQSPKYLFRKEGQNVTLSCEQNLNHDAMYWYRQDPGQGLRLIYYSQIVNDFQKGDIAEGYSVSREKKESFPLTVTSAQKNPTAFYLCASRLGRSDEKLFFGSGTQLSVL.

The V gene is TRBV4-3, the J gene TRBJ1-1; D is ambiguous. The germline V and J ends were trimmed by 0 bases and 1 base, with 9 bases remaining between them. CDR1 is LGHNA, CDR2 YSLEER, per germline. This CDR3 is built from 15 residues. Written as DNA, the CDR3 is TGCGCCAGCAGCCAAGATGTGGGCCGGAACACTGAAGCTTTCTTT. This translates into CASSQDVGRNTEAFF.

This clone came up once. The rearrangement links TRBV30 to TRBJ2-1, with D possibly TRBD1 on 6 matching bases. The germline gives CDR1 GTSNPN, CDR2 SVGIG (reference sequence). CDR3 length equals 16 residues. The V end was cut by 0 bases, the J end by 4 bases, with 16 bases between. CDR3 nucleotides: TGTGCCTGGAGTGTACAATTGGGGGCTCGGTACAATGAGCAGTTCTTC. Residues: CAWSVQLGARYNEQFF.

About this clone: Germline and junction disagree at one end, which may indicate a read error. The genes are TRBV4-1 and TRBJ1-2; TRBD1 aligns across 9 bases. The CDR3 sequence is 14 residues long. Per germline, CDR1 MGHRA and CDR2 YSYEKL. The CDR3 loop reads CASSPRQGGHGYPF. CDR3 in DNA: TGCGCCAGCAGCCCGCGACAGGGGGGGCATGGCTACCCCTTC.

This chain uses TRBV7-3 with TRBJ2-1; TRBD1 aligns across 8 bases. The CDR3 is 15 amino acids. Per the germline V gene, CDR1 is SGHTA and CDR2 is FQGTGA. The V segment lost 5 bases and the J segment 5 bases; nucleotides outside the gene matches: 8. CDR3 residues: CASSPTGTGHNEQFF. In nucleotides, the CDR3 is TGTGCCAGCAGCCCGACCGGGACAGGTCACAATGAGCAGTTCTTC.

The chain has TRBV19 and TRBJ2-5, with 10 bases that match TRBD1. This CDR3 contains 15 residues. The V segment lost 6 bases and the J segment 4 bases; nucleotides outside the gene matches: 8. CDR1 and CDR2 from the germline V gene are LNHDA and SQIVND (reference sequence). As DNA, the CDR3 is TGTGCCAGTAGACCCGGGACAGGGGTTATAGAGACCCAGTACTTC. This translates into CASRPGTGVIETQYF.

The chain is built from TRBV6-5 and TRBJ2-2; D ambiguous. V was trimmed by 2 bases and J by 7 bases, leaving 11 bases between them. There are 14 residues in the CDR3. CDR1 MNHEY and CDR2 SVGAGI come from the germline V gene. The chain's CDR3 is CASSYERTYGELFF. CDR3 in DNA: TGTGCCAGCAGTTACGAGAGAACCTACGGGGAGCTGTTTTTT.

The rearrangement joins TRBV9 to TRBJ2-2; a possible D gene is TRBD1 (5 bases). The CDR3 covers 14 residues. Deletions cut 7 bases from V and 7 bases from J, with 17 bases between. Germline CDR1 is SGDLS and CDR2 is YYNGEE. The CDR3 here is CASSGSVGVGELFF. CDR3 sequence (DNA): TGTGCCAGCTCCGGTTCGGTAGGGGTCGGGGAGCTGTTTTTT.